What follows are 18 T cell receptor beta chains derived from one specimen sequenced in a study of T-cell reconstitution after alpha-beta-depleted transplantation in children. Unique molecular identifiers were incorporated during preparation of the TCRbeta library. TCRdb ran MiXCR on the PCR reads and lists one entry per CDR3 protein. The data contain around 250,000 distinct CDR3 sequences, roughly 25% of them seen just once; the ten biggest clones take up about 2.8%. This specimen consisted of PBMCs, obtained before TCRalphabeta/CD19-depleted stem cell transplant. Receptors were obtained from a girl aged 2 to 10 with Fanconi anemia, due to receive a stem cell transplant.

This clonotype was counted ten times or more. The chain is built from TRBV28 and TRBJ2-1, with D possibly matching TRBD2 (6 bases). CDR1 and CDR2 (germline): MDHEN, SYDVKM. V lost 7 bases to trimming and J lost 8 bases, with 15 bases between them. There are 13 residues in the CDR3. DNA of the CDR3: TGTGCCAGCATTCCGACTAGTCGGGATGAGCAGTTCTTC. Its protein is CASIPTSRDEQFF.

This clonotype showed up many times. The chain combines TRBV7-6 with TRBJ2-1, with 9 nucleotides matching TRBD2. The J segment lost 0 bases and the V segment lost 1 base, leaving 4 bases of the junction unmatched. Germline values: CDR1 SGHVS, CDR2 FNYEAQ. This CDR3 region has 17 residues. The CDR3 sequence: CASSLVASGDSYNEQFF. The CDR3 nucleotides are TGTGCCAGCAGCTTAGTAGCTAGCGGGGACTCCTACAATGAGCAGTTCTTC.

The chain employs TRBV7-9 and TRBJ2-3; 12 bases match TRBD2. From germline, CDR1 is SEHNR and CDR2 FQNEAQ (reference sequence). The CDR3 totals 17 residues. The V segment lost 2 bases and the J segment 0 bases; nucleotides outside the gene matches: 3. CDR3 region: CASSLRTSGESTDTQYF. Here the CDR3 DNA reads TGTGCCAGCAGCTTAAGGACTAGCGGGGAGAGCACAGATACGCAGTATTTT.

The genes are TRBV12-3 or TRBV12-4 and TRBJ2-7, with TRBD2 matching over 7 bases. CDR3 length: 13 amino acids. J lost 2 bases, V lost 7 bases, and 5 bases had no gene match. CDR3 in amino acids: CASMIAGPYEQYF. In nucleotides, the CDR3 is TGTGCCAGCATGATAGCGGGCCCCTACGAGCAGTACTTC.

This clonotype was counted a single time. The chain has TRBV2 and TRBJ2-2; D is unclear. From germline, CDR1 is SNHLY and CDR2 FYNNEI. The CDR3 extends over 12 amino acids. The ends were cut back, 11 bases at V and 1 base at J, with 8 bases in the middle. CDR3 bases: TGTGCCGGAGCACAGAACACCGGGGAGCTGTTTTTT. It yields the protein CAGAQNTGELFF.

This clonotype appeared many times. As DNA, the CDR3 is TGTGCCAGCAGGTTACTAGCGGGAGGACATGAGCAGTTCTTC. This translates into CASRLLAGGHEQFF. The chain has TRBV27 and TRBJ2-1; 12 positions agree with TRBD2. The CDR3 loop spans 14 amino acids. The V gene's germline CDR1 is MNHEY and CDR2 SMNVEV (reference sequence). Trimming at V came to 6 bases and at J to 8 bases, leaving 5 bases not matched to a gene.

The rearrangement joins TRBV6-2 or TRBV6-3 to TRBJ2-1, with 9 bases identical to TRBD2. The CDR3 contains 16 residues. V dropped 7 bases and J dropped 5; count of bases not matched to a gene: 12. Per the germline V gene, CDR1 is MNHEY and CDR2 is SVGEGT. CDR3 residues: CASTPLGLAGNNEQFF. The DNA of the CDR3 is TGTGCCAGCACTCCCTTAGGGCTAGCGGGGAACAATGAGCAGTTCTTC.

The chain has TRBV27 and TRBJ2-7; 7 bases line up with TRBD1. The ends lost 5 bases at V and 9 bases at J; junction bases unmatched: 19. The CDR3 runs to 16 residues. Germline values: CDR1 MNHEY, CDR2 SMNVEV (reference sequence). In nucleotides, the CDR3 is TGTGCCAGCAGTCCGACTCCGGGCAGGGGGTACAGGGTGCAGTACTTC. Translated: CASSPTPGRGYRVQYF.

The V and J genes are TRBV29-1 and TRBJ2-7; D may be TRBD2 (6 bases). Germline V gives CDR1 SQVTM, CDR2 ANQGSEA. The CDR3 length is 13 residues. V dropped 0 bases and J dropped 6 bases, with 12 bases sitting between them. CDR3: CSVEDRAGFEQYF. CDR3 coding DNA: TGCAGCGTTGAAGACAGGGCGGGGTTCGAGCAGTACTTC.

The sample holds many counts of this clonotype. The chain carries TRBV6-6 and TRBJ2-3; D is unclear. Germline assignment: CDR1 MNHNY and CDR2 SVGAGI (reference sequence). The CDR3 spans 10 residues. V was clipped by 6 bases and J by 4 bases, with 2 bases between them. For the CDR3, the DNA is TGTGCCAGCAGGGCAGATACGCAGTATTTT. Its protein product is CASRADTQYF.

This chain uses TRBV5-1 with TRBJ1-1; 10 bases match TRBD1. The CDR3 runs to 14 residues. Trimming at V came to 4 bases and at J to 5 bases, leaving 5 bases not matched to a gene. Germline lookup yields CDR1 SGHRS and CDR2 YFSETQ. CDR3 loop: CASSTGQGVTEAFF. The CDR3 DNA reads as TGCGCCAGCAGCACCGGACAGGGGGTGACTGAAGCTTTCTTT.

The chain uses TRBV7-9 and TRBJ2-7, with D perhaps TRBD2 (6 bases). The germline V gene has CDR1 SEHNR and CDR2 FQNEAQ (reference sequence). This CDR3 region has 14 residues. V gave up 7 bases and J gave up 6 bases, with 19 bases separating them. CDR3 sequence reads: CASTTSSLASEQYF. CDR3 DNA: TGTGCCAGCACCACATCCTCGCTAGCGAGCGAGCAGTACTTC.

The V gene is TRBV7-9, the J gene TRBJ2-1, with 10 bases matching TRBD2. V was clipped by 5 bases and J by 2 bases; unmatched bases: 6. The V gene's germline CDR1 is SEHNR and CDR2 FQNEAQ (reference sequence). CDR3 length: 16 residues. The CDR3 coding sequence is TGTGCCAGCAGCCCCAGTGGGACTAGCGCCTACAATGAGCAGTTCTTC. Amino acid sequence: CASSPSGTSAYNEQFF.

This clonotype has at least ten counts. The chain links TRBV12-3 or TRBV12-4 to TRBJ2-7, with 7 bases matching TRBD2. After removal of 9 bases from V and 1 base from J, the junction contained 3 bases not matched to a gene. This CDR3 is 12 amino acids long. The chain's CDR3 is CASSLASYEQYF. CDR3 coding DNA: TGTGCCAGTTCACTAGCGTCCTACGAGCAGTACTTC.

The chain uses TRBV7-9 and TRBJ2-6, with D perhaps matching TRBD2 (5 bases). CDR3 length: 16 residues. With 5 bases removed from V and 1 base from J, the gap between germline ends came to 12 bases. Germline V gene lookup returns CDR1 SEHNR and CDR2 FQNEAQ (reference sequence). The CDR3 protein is CASSKRRSSGANVLTF. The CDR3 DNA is TGTGCCAGCAGCAAAAGGAGGTCATCTGGGGCCAACGTCCTGACTTTC.

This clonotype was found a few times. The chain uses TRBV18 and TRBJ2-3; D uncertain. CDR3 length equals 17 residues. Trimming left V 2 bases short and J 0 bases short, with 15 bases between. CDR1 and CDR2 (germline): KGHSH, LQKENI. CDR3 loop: CASSPIFGPGSTDTQYF. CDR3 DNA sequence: TGTGCCAGCTCACCAATTTTCGGACCAGGAAGCACAGATACGCAGTATTTT.

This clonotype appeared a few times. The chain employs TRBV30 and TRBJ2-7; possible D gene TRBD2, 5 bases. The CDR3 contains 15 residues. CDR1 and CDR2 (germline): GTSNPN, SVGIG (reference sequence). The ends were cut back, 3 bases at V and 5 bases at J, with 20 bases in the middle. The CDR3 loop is CAWSKGLEGHHEQYF. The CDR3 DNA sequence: TGTGCCTGGAGCAAGGGTCTAGAGGGTCACCACGAGCAGTACTTC.

The CDR3 protein is CASSLGQGIYGYTF. CDR3 sequence (DNA): TGTGCCAGCAGCTTAGGACAGGGCATATATGGCTACACCTTC. This chain uses TRBV11-2 with TRBJ1-2, with 7 bases matching TRBD1. Germline V gives CDR1 SGHAT, CDR2 FQNNGV. V dropped 1 base and J dropped 5; count of bases not matched to a gene: 4. The CDR3 covers 14 residues.